These T cell receptor beta chains were read from a single sample in a study of metastatic and nonmetastatic thyroid tumors. TCRdb re-clonotyped the PCR reads through MiXCR. The data contain about 39,000 clones, approximately 19% of them singletons. The sequenced sample was blood. These receptors originate from a female donor with papillary thyroid cancer or a benign thyroid nodule (not recorded which). Some clones in this sample may be carry-over from other donors' samples. CDR3s include the opening cysteine and the closing phenylalanine or tryptophan. The D gene is left open where the match is weak. Size is stated for part of the rows, as once, few or many counts, or as a class when the clone is expanded.

d_gene,v_gene,abundance,j_gene,CDR3aa,CDR3nt
NA,TRBV5-1,many,TRBJ2-7,CASSSDQPVSYEQYF,TGCGCCAGCAGCAGCGACCAGCCCGTTTCCTACGAGCAGTACTTC
NA,TRBV20-1,NA,TRBJ2-7,CSASSGSGEQYF,TGCAGTGCTAGTTCAGGGTCAGGCGAGCAGTACTTC
TRBD1,TRBV7-2,many,TRBJ2-7,CASSPSTGVGEQYF,TGTGCCAGCAGCCCATCGACAGGGGTAGGTGAGCAGTACTTC
TRBD2,TRBV6-2/TRBV6-3,few,TRBJ2-2,CASSYPGSSGRAPGDLFF,TGTGCCAGCAGTTACCCGGGGTCTAGCGGGAGGGCCCCCGGTGATCTGTTTTTT
NA,TRBV7-9,NA,TRBJ1-1,CASSSRDLNTEAFF,TGTGCCAGCAGCTCACGAGACCTTAACACTGAAGCTTTCTTT
NA,TRBV18,many,TRBJ2-7,CASSYGGAGVDEQYF,TGTGCCAGCTCATATGGGGGCGCGGGAGTTGATGAGCAGTACTTC
NA,TRBV3-1,many,TRBJ2-5,CASSQATQETQYF,TGTGCCAGCAGCCAAGCAACACAAGAGACCCAGTACTTC
TRBD2,TRBV7-2,NA,TRBJ2-3,CASSPSGRGADTQYF,TGTGCCAGCAGCCCTAGCGGGAGGGGGGCAGATACGCAGTATTTT
NA,TRBV9,many,TRBJ1-2,CASSVTTNPNYGYTF,TGTGCCAGCAGCGTAACAACAAACCCAAACTATGGCTACACCTTC
TRBD1,TRBV20-1,many,TRBJ2-7,CSAGTGEGEQYF,TGCAGTGCTGGGACAGGGGAGGGTGAGCAGTACTTC